These 8 T cell receptor beta chains were sequenced from one sample in a study of cytomegalovirus exposure and HLA in healthy donors. Data came from immunoSEQ multiplex PCR; TCRdb stores just in-frame clones and leaves some out. The sample consists of about 160,000 clones, around four fifths of them appearing once. Sequenced material: PBMCs. The source of these receptors is a man aged 25 to 40 in good health and CMV-seropositive.

The rearrangement links TRBV6-1 to TRBJ1-2; the D is unclear. Germline CDR1 reads MNHNS; CDR2 reads SASEGT. This CDR3 is 15 amino acids long. Deletions cut 3 bases from V and 4 bases from J, with 15 bases between. CDR3 protein: CASSDPPGGFYGYTF. In nucleotides, the CDR3 is TGTGCCAGCAGTGATCCCCCAGGAGGGTTCTATGGCTACACCTTC.

This chain's CDR3 is CASSALTGVYEQYF. The CDR3 nucleotides read TGTGCCAGCAGCGCTCTGACAGGGGTCTACGAGCAGTACTTC. The gene calls are TRBV7-9 and TRBJ2-7, with 8 nucleotides matching TRBD1. This CDR3 spans 14 amino acids. Germline trimming cut 5 bases from V and 3 bases from J; bases unmatched to any gene: 6. Per the germline V gene, CDR1 is SEHNR and CDR2 is FQNEAQ (reference sequence).

The CDR3 bases are TGTGCCAGCAGCTTGGGGGGGGCGGACTATGGCTACACCTTC. Amino acids: CASSLGGADYGYTF. The rearrangement links TRBV7-2 to TRBJ1-2, with TRBD1 as a possible D gene (6 bases). V lost 3 bases and J lost 3, with 11 bases in between. CDR1 is SGHTA, CDR2 FQGNSA, per germline. The CDR3 totals 14 residues.

The CDR3 DNA reads TGTGCCAGTAGTACCCGACCGGGACAGGGGGCGGGGCAGCCCCAGCATTTT. This codes for CASSTRPGQGAGQPQHF. The chain couples TRBV19 to TRBJ1-5; 12 positions match TRBD1. Germline V gene lookup returns CDR1 LNHDA and CDR2 SQIVND (reference sequence). The CDR3 totals 17 residues. With V trimmed by 4 bases and J by 7 bases, 11 bases remained unmatched.

The rearrangement links TRBV11-2 to TRBJ2-7, with D maybe TRBD1 (6 bases). The CDR3 spans 14 residues. Germline V CDR1 and CDR2: SGHAT, FQNNGV. V lost 6 bases and J lost 0, with 12 bases in between. The CDR3 spells CASRRDTNSYEQYF. As DNA, the CDR3 is TGTGCCAGCAGGAGGGACACGAACTCCTACGAGCAGTACTTC. Drawing the rest from reference TRBV11-2 and TRBJ2-7, the complete variable domain is EAGVAQSPRYKIIEKRQSVAFWCNPISGHATLYWYQQILGQGPKLLIQFQNNGVVDDSQLPKDRFSAERLKGVDSTLKIQPAKLEDSAVYLCASRRDTNSYEQYFGPGTRLTVT.

To note about this clone: One junction end disagrees with the germline gene, perhaps due to a read error. The chain combines TRBV6-6 with TRBJ1-1; D might be TRBD1 (6 bases). This CDR3 is 14 amino acids long. Looked up from germline, CDR1 is MNHNY and CDR2 is SVGAGI (reference sequence). DNA of the CDR3: TGTGCCAGCAGTTACTCGGGACCGGGGGGCTTCAAGCTCTTT. This encodes CASSYSGPGGFKLF.

The chain joins TRBV11-3 to TRBJ2-3; 7 nucleotides match TRBD1. Germline loops: CDR1 SGHNT, CDR2 YENEEA. The CDR3 runs 14 residues. V was clipped by 4 bases and J by 2 bases; unmatched bases: 3. CDR3 in amino acids: CASSSDRYTDTQYF. CDR3 DNA sequence: TGTGCCAGCAGCTCGGACAGGTACACAGATACGCAGTATTTT.

This chain links TRBV18 with TRBJ2-2, with D possibly matching TRBD1 (5 bases). Germline CDR1 KGHSH, CDR2 LQKENI. This CDR3 region has 16 residues. V dropped 2 bases and J dropped 3 bases, with 13 bases sitting between them. CDR3 region: CASSPSQGRDTGELFF. The CDR3 DNA reads TGTGCCAGCTCACCATCGCAGGGTCGCGACACCGGGGAGCTGTTTTTT.